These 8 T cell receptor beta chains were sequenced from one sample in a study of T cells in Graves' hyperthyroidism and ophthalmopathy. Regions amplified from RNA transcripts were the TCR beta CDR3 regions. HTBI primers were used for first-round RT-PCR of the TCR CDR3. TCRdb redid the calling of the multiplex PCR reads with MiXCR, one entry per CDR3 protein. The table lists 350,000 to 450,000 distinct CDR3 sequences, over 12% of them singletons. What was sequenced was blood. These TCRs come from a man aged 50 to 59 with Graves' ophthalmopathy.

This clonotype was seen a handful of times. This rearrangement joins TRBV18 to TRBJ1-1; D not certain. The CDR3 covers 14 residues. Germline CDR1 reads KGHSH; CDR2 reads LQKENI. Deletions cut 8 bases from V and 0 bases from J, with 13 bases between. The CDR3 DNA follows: TGTGCCAGCCAAGAGGGATATATGAACACTGAAGCTTTCTTT. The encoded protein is CASQEGYMNTEAFF. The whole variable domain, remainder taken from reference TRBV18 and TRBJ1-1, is NAGVMQNPRHLVRRRGQEARLRCSPMKGHSHVYWYRQLPEEGLKFMVYLQKENIIDESGMPKERFSAEFPKEGPSILRIQQVVRGDSAAYFCASQEGYMNTEAFFGQGTRLTVV.

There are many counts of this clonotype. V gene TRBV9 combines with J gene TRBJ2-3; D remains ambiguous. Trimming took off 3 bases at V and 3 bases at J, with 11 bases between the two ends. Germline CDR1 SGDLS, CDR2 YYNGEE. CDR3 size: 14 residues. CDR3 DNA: TGTGCCAGCAGCGATGGCGGTTGGACAGATACGCAGTATTTT. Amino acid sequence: CASSDGGWTDTQYF.

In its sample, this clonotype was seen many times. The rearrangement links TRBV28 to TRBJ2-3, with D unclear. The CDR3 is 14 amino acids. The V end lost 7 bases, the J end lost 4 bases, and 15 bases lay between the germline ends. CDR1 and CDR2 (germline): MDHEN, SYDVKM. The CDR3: CASTTQYKADTQYF. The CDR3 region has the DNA TGTGCCAGCACCACTCAATATAAGGCAGATACGCAGTATTTT.

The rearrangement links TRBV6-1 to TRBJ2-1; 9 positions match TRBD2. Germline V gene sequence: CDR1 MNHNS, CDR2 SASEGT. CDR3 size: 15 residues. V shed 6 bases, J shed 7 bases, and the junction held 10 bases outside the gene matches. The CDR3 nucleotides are TGTGCCAGCAGACTCTCGGCGGGAGGGCCGAATGAGCAGTTCTTC. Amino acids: CASRLSAGGPNEQFF.

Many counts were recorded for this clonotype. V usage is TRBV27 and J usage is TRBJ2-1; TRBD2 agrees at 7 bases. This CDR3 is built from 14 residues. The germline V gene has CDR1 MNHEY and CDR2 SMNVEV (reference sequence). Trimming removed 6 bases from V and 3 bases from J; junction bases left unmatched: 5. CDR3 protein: CASRILADYNEQFF. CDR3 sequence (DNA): TGTGCCAGCAGAATTCTAGCGGACTACAATGAGCAGTTCTTC.

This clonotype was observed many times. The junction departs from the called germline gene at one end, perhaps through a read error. Here the CDR3 DNA reads TGTGCCAGTAGCGCCGGACACCAAGAGACCCAGTACTTC. As protein: CASSAGHQETQYF. The rearrangement uses TRBV9 and TRBJ2-5; possible D gene TRBD2, 5 bases. There are 13 residues in the CDR3. Per the germline V gene, CDR1 is SGDLS and CDR2 is YYNGEE.

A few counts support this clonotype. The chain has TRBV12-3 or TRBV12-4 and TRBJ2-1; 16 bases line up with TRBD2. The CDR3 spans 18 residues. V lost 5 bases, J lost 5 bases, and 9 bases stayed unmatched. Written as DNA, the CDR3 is TGTGCCAGCAGTCGCCAAGTCGGGACTAGCGGGAGGGACAATGAGCAGTTCTTC. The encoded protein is CASSRQVGTSGRDNEQFF.

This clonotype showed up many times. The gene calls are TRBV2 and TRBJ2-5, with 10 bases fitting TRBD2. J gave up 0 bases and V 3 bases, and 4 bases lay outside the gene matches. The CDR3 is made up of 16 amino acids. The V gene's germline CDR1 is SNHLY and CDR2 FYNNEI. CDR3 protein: CASSEELAGHQETQYF. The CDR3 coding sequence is TGTGCCAGCAGTGAGGAACTAGCGGGGCACCAAGAGACCCAGTACTTC.